These T cell receptor beta chains were read from a single sample in a study of blood T cell repertoires in COVID-19. Sequencing used immunoSEQ multiplex PCR; TCRdb keeps in-frame clones, though not all of them. Of under 300,000 clones in the sample, roughly 88% are singletons; the top ten hold 1.4%. Input material: peripheral blood. The receptors derive from a woman in her thirties or forties who had recovered from COVID-19. The CDR3 runs from the conserved cysteine through the conserved F or W. D genes are given only for firm matches.

>.|TRBJ1-4|TRBV9
TGTGCCAGCAGCGTAACAGGGAATTTGGCGGAAAAACTGTTTTTT
CASSVTGNLAEKLFF
>TRBD2|TRBJ2-3|TRBV29-1
TGCAGCGTTGAAGATCCGTGGGACTCACGGACTAGGACAGATACGCAGTATTTT
CSVEDPWDSRTRTDTQYF
>.|TRBJ2-7|TRBV11-3
TGTGCCAGCAGCCAGGGGACAAGACTCGGCGAGCAGTACTTC
CASSQGTRLGEQYF
>TRBD2|TRBJ2-3|TRBV7-2
TGTGCCAGCAGCGTACTAGCGGGGTCGAGCACAGATACGCAGTATTTT
CASSVLAGSSTDTQYF
>.|TRBJ1-1|TRBV3-1/TRBV3-2
TGTGCCAGCAGCCCACAGGCTACCTCTGAAGCTTTCTTT
CASSPQATSEAFF
>.|TRBJ1-5|TRBV3-1/TRBV3-2
TGTGCCAGCAGCCAAGGGAACAGGGTTTTTCAGCCCCAGCATTTT
CASSQGNRVFQPQHF
>.|TRBJ2-2|TRBV5-1
TGCGCCAGCAGCTTGGATTCCGGGGGGCGTAAAACCGGGGAGCTGTTTTTT
CASSLDSGGRKTGELFF
>.|TRBJ2-5|TRBV4-2
TGTGCCAGCAGCCAAGATAGAATTGTACAAGAGACCCAGTACTTC
CASSQDRIVQETQYF
>.|TRBJ1-1|TRBV4-3
TGCGCCAGCAGTTTTTCGGGACAGAACACTGAAGCTTTCTTT
CASSFSGQNTEAFF
>TRBD2|TRBJ2-5|TRBV7-2
TGTGCCAGCAGCTTAACTCAGACGGTAGCGGGGGGGCAGCGAGAGACCCAGTACTTC
CASSLTQTVAGGQRETQYF
>.|TRBJ2-7|TRBV10-3
TGTGCCATCAGTGATACCTACGAGCAGTACTTC
CAISDTYEQYF
>TRBD2|TRBJ2-3|TRBV11-2
TGTGCCAGCAGCTTAGGGAGGCTAGCGGGCACAGATACGCAGTATTTT
CASSLGRLAGTDTQYF